Shown below are 12 T cell receptor beta chains from a single sample sequenced in a study of T-cell reconstitution after alpha-beta-depleted transplantation in children. The TCRbeta library incorporated unique molecular identifiers. Each CDR3 protein gets one entry after TCRdb re-called the PCR reads with MiXCR. Counted here are about 490,000 distinct CDR3 sequences, about 10% occurring once; the ten biggest clones make up roughly 2.1%. This sample comprised PBMCs, obtained before TCRalphabeta/CD19-depleted stem cell transplant. The source of these receptors is a child younger than 10 with inherited bone marrow failure, due to receive a stem cell transplant.

This clonotype was recorded many times. The V gene is TRBV10-2, the J gene TRBJ2-1; TRBD2 matches 8 bases. This CDR3 comprises 16 residues. Germline trimming cut 5 bases from V and 4 bases from J; bases unmatched to any gene: 10. The germline CDR1 and CDR2 sequences are WSHSY and SAAADI. The CDR3 loop reads CASSLSGGRAYNEQFF. The CDR3 DNA reads as TGCGCCAGCAGTCTTTCGGGAGGGAGGGCTTACAATGAGCAGTTCTTC.

This chain links TRBV20-1 with TRBJ2-7; no reliable D call. Germline lookup yields CDR1 DFQATT and CDR2 SNEGSKA (reference sequence). The CDR3 has 17 residues. V was shortened by 4 bases and J by 7 bases, with 29 bases between the two germline ends. This chain's CDR3 is CSANPPRRRSLLGEQYF. The DNA of the CDR3 is TGCAGTGCTAATCCCCCCCGACGACGGAGCCTTTTGGGAGAGCAGTACTTC.

This clonotype was seen ten or more times. The gene calls are TRBV7-2 and TRBJ1-2; D gene ambiguous. The CDR3 runs 14 residues. The germline CDR1 and CDR2 sequences are SGHTA and FQGNSA. Trimming removed 2 bases from V and 3 bases from J, with 10 bases in between. The CDR3 nucleotides read TGTGCCAGCAGCTTAAACGTGAATGACTATGGCTACACCTTC. It codes for CASSLNVNDYGYTF.

Ten or more counts support this clonotype. The chain employs TRBV28 and TRBJ1-2; possibly TRBD1 for D (6 bases). Trimming left V 6 bases short and J 4 bases short, with 9 bases between. The germline gives CDR1 MDHEN, CDR2 SYDVKM. This CDR3 is built from 12 residues. In DNA form, the CDR3 reads TGTGCCAGCAGAAAGGACAGCTATGGCTACACCTTC. It codes for CASRKDSYGYTF.

This clonotype was seen more than once but under ten times. CDR3 protein: CSARVAAYNEQFF. For the CDR3, the DNA is TGCAGTGCTAGAGTGGCGGCCTACAATGAGCAGTTCTTC. The chain has TRBV20-1 and TRBJ2-1; D call uncertain. There are 13 residues in the CDR3. V dropped 1 base and J dropped 2 bases, with 6 bases sitting between them. CDR1 is DFQATT and CDR2 is SNEGSKA in the germline V gene (reference sequence).

This clonotype was seen at least ten times. The CDR3 loop is CASSGDRGHNQPQHF. In nucleotides, the CDR3 is TGTGCCAGCAGTGGGGACAGGGGGCACAATCAGCCCCAGCATTTT. The chain employs TRBV2 and TRBJ1-5; 12 positions agree with TRBD1. J gave up 3 bases and V 4 bases, and 1 base lay outside the gene matches. Per germline, CDR1 SNHLY and CDR2 FYNNEI. The CDR3 loop spans 15 amino acids.

At least ten counts were recorded for this clonotype. The V gene is TRBV10-2, the J gene TRBJ2-2; 8 nucleotides align to TRBD2. Germline values: CDR1 WSHSY, CDR2 SAAADI. The CDR3 covers 14 residues. V lost 8 bases, J lost 2 bases, and 4 bases stayed unmatched. The CDR3 sequence: CASGLAANTGELFF. CDR3 bases: TGCGCCAGCGGACTAGCCGCCAACACCGGGGAGCTGTTTTTT.

The V and J genes are TRBV29-1 and TRBJ2-6; D gene unclear. The germline V and J ends were trimmed by 3 bases and 2 bases, with 5 bases remaining between them. The germline V gene has CDR1 SQVTM and CDR2 ANQGSEA. The CDR3 has 13 amino acids. CDR3 loop: CSVDPTGANVLTF. CDR3 nucleotide sequence: TGCAGCGTTGATCCTACTGGGGCCAACGTCCTGACTTTC.

This clonotype has ten or more counts. The rearrangement links TRBV11-2 to TRBJ2-1; 10 nucleotides line up with TRBD2. V was pared by 5 bases and J by 2 bases, with 9 bases of the junction left unmatched. The CDR3 has 17 amino acids. The germline V gene has CDR1 SGHAT and CDR2 FQNNGV. DNA for the CDR3: TGTGCCAGCAGCCCGGAGGTACTAGCGGGACCCTACAATGAGCAGTTCTTC. Translating it yields CASSPEVLAGPYNEQFF.

This clonotype was found many times. The chain combines TRBV20-1 with TRBJ1-2; D is perhaps TRBD1 (5 bases). CDR3 length: 10 amino acids. Trimming took off 6 bases at V and 5 bases at J, with 7 bases between the two ends. The V gene's germline CDR1 is DFQATT and CDR2 SNEGSKA (reference sequence). CDR3 sequence reads: CSAAGYGYTF. CDR3 coding DNA: TGCAGTGCGGCAGGGTATGGCTACACCTTC.

This clonotype has ten or more counts. As DNA, the CDR3 is TGTGCCAGCAGCTTAGGGACAGGGGGGTTTGGCTACACCTTC. It translates to CASSLGTGGFGYTF. The chain carries TRBV7-9 and TRBJ1-2; 10 bases map to TRBD1. The CDR3 is 14 residues long. V shed 1 base and J 7 bases; nucleotides not matched to a gene: 3. From germline, CDR1 is SEHNR and CDR2 FQNEAQ (reference sequence).

This clonotype has a count of ten or more. The chain uses TRBV5-1 and TRBJ1-1; D is undetermined. This CDR3 is 14 amino acids long. Trimming removed 5 bases at V and 1 base at J, with 12 bases between. Germline V gene data show CDR1 as SGHRS and CDR2 as YFSETQ. The chain's CDR3 is CASRLPLPNTEAFF. Here the CDR3 DNA reads TGCGCCAGCAGACTGCCGCTACCGAACACTGAAGCTTTCTTT.